This TCR beta chain was retrieved from a study of cytomegalovirus exposure and HLA in healthy donors. General study findings and limits: The tendency of first-cohort TCR clusters to co-occur in the 110 or so validation repertoires emerged from a later analysis. Most TCR sequences were seen very rarely across donors, but some public TCRs occurred in many. Cytomegalovirus association was listed for approximately 160 TCR beta chains.

The CDR3 sequence is 14 residues long. As regards this clone: Its specificity is unknown.

The donors were members of the validation cohort comprising approximately 110 subjects, separate from the roughly 700-subject first cohort. The repertoire was sequenced with immunoSEQ multiplex PCR; TCRdb's copy has only in-frame clones and lacks some. Seen here are around 190,000 clones, roughly 85% observed once, and the top ten hold 16%. Sequencing was carried out using PBMCs. The gene calls are TRBV7-5 and TRBJ1-6; the table names TRBD1, a call not compared with the DNA. TRBV7-5 is a pseudogene locus. This clonotype was sampled from a man younger than 30 in good health and CMV-seropositive. The CDR3 DNA reads TGTGCCAGAAGGAGGACAGGGGCCTGTTCACCCCTCCACTTT. This translates into CARRRTGACSPLHF.